This entry lists 20 T cell receptor beta chains sequenced from one sample in a study of cytomegalovirus exposure and HLA in healthy donors (dated by TCRdb to between 2016 and 2019). Receptor amplification or capture employed the immunoSEQ multiplex PCR assay. TCRdb mirrors the immuneACCESS table, restricted to in-frame sequences. Some clones are absent from its copies; in checked studies, under half trace to an unresolved V gene, and the reason for the others is unknown. The sample table contains about 150,000 clones; only one count was recorded for 85% to 90% of them. 2.5% to 3% of the sample rests with the top ten. The material sequenced was PBMCs. The receptors originated from a man in his late teens or twenties in good health and CMV-seronegative.

The chain links TRBV6-5 to TRBJ1-2; the D is unclear. The V end was cut by 5 bases, the J end by 7 bases, with 11 bases between. The CDR3 extends over 12 amino acids. From germline, CDR1 is MNHEY and CDR2 SVGAGI. The CDR3 nucleotides are TGTGCCAGCAGTAGCCCAGGCTTTGGCTACACCTTC. It codes for CASSSPGFGYTF.

J is TRBJ2-3 and V is TRBV4-3, with D possibly TRBD1 on 6 matching bases. The germline gives CDR1 LGHNA, CDR2 YSLEER. This CDR3 is 14 amino acids long. The V end lost 4 bases, the J end lost 3 bases, and 11 bases lay between the germline ends. This CDR3 reads CASSPDTGTDTQYF. CDR3 sequence (DNA): TGCGCCAGCAGCCCCGATACAGGGACAGATACGCAGTATTTT.

This chain connects TRBV29-1 to TRBJ1-2, with TRBD1 as a possible D gene (6 bases). Trimming removed 6 bases from V and 8 bases from J, with 19 bases in between. The CDR3 loop spans 13 amino acids. CDR1 and CDR2 from the germline V gene are SQVTM and ANQGSEA. The CDR3 region has the DNA TGCAGCGTGCAGAACAGGGCCCCCGACGGCTACACCTTC. Its protein product is CSVQNRAPDGYTF.

This chain links TRBV30 with TRBJ2-3, with a possible D match to TRBD2 (5 bases). The germline CDR1 and CDR2 sequences are GTSNPN and SVGIG (reference sequence). V was trimmed by 5 bases and J by 6 bases, leaving 12 bases between them. The CDR3 covers 12 residues. The CDR3 loop reads CAWAGRTDTQYF. The CDR3 bases are TGTGCCTGGGCGGGCCGAACGGATACGCAGTATTTT.

The rearrangement joins TRBV27 to TRBJ2-2; TRBD2 agrees at 9 bases. Trimming at V came to 8 bases and at J to 6 bases, leaving 10 bases not matched to a gene. CDR3 length equals 15 residues. CDR1 and CDR2 from the germline V gene are MNHEY and SMNVEV (reference sequence). In DNA, the CDR3 is TGTGCCAGCGGAGCGGGACTAGCATTGGCCGGGGAGCTGTTTTTT. It specifies CASGAGLALAGELFF.

This rearrangement joins TRBV2 to TRBJ1-4; tentative D call: TRBD1 (6 bases). Germline V gene data show CDR1 as SNHLY and CDR2 as FYNNEI. V was trimmed by 6 bases and J by 11 bases, leaving 19 bases between them. The CDR3 is 14 residues long. The CDR3 loop reads CASRETGVRGKLFF. The DNA of the CDR3 is TGTGCCAGCAGGGAGACAGGAGTGAGGGGGAAACTGTTTTTT.

This clone has only a few counts. The CDR3 loop is CASSLSTGYTEAFF. CDR3 sequence (DNA): TGTGCCAGCAGCTTATCTACAGGTTACACTGAAGCTTTCTTT. V and J are TRBV7-9 and TRBJ1-1; D is perhaps TRBD1 (5 bases). There are 14 residues in the CDR3. Germline V gene sequence: CDR1 SEHNR, CDR2 FQNEAQ (reference sequence). V lost 2 bases, J lost 3 bases, and 10 bases lay in between.

The chain carries TRBV28 and TRBJ1-2; 8 bases fit TRBD1. Germline assignment: CDR1 MDHEN and CDR2 SYDVKM. The V gene end was trimmed by 6 bases and the J gene end by 8 bases; junction bases not matched to a gene: 2. The CDR3 covers 11 residues. Here the CDR3 DNA reads TGTGCCAGCAGGACAGGGGACGGCTACACCTTC. It is translated as CASRTGDGYTF.

The rearrangement uses TRBV28 and TRBJ2-7; D possibly corresponds to TRBD2 (7 bases). Germline V gene data show CDR1 as MDHEN and CDR2 as SYDVKM. The CDR3 is 15 amino acids. The V and J ends lost 3 bases and 6 bases respectively, with 18 bases between them. CDR3 DNA: TGTGCCAGCAGTTTTGGTGGGGGGGCCAATCCCGAGCAGTACGTC. This codes for CASSFGGGANPEQYV.

V usage is TRBV27 and J usage is TRBJ2-7; TRBD1 matches at 7 bases. The germline CDR1 and CDR2 sequences are MNHEY and SMNVEV (reference sequence). V shed 5 bases and J 3 bases; nucleotides not matched to a gene: 4. The CDR3 runs 13 residues. The CDR3 sequence: CASSPGQNYEQYV. The CDR3 DNA reads TGTGCCAGCAGTCCGGGACAGAACTACGAGCAGTACGTC.

The J gene is TRBJ2-5, the V gene TRBV2; 9 bases match TRBD2. The CDR3 contains 18 residues. Unmatched junction bases numbered 22, after V lost 10 bases and J lost 4 bases. The germline V gene encodes CDR1 SNHLY and CDR2 FYNNEI. This CDR3 reads CATFPGAGGPRGPETQYF. The CDR3 region has the DNA TGTGCCACTTTCCCAGGGGCGGGGGGGCCCCGTGGGCCAGAGACCCAGTACTTC.

The rearrangement uses TRBV15 and TRBJ2-3; 15 nucleotides line up with TRBD2. Germline CDR1 and CDR2: LNHNV and YYDKDF (reference sequence). J gave up 3 bases and V 1 base, and 8 bases lay outside the gene matches. This CDR3 is built from 19 residues. DNA of the CDR3: TGTGCCACCAGCAGAGTGGGGACTAGCGGGAGGTTAGCGACAGATACGCAGTATTTT. It encodes CATSRVGTSGRLATDTQYF.

The V and J genes are TRBV7-2 and TRBJ2-7; TRBD1 agrees at 7 bases. V shed 5 bases and J 3 bases; nucleotides not matched to a gene: 4. This CDR3 region has 13 residues. Germline lookup yields CDR1 SGHTA and CDR2 FQGNSA. The CDR3 spells CASSNRGVYEQYF. In DNA, the CDR3 is TGTGCCAGCAGCAACAGGGGCGTCTACGAGCAGTACTTC.

The chain has TRBV5-1 and TRBJ1-2, with 7 bases identical to TRBD1. CDR1 and CDR2 from the germline V gene are SGHRS and YFSETQ. V gave up 1 base and J gave up 8 bases; unmatched junction bases: 11. This CDR3 has 15 residues. DNA of the CDR3: TGCGCCAGCAGCTTGTCGCCGGGACAGCCAAAAGGCTACACCTTC. Translation gives CASSLSPGQPKGYTF. Based on the CDR3 plus reference TRBV5-1 and TRBJ1-2, the full variable domain is KAGVTQTPRYLIKTRGQQVTLSCSPISGHRSVSWYQQTPGQGLQFLFEYFSETQRNKGNFPGRFSGRQFSNSRSEMNVSTLELGDSALYLCASSLSPGQPKGYTFGSGTRLTVV.

The J gene is TRBJ1-3, the V gene TRBV29-1; D perhaps matches TRBD1 (6 bases). The length of the CDR3 is 15 residues. Trimming stripped 4 bases from V and 0 bases from J, with 13 bases between. The germline gives CDR1 SQVTM, CDR2 ANQGSEA. The CDR3 here is CSVAWGPLSGNTIYF. CDR3 nucleotide sequence: TGCAGCGTTGCTTGGGGGCCCCTCTCTGGAAACACCATATATTTT.

The chain recombines TRBV18 with TRBJ2-2; 8 positions agree with TRBD2. Germline lookup yields CDR1 KGHSH and CDR2 LQKENI. V lost 5 bases and J lost 0; bases outside the gene matches: 5. The CDR3 is 16 residues long. This CDR3 is CASSSSGGANTGELFF. CDR3 in DNA: TGTGCCAGCTCATCCAGCGGGGGAGCGAACACCGGGGAGCTGTTTTTT.

The chain employs TRBV4-3 and TRBJ2-7, with 7 bases fitting TRBD2. The CDR3 runs to 15 residues. Trimming took 0 bases from V and 7 from J; bases not matched to a gene: 9. CDR1 is LGHNA, CDR2 YSLEER, per germline. DNA for the CDR3: TGCGCCAGCAGCCAAGATAATGCGGGAGCGGGTGAGCAGTACTTC. Its protein is CASSQDNAGAGEQYF.

This rearrangement joins TRBV28 to TRBJ2-1; 12 nucleotides agree with TRBD2. Germline CDR1 MDHEN, CDR2 SYDVKM. J was trimmed by 7 bases and V by 0 bases; bases with no gene match: 1. CDR3 size: 15 residues. The CDR3 loop reads CASSLWTSGSNEQFF. The CDR3 nucleotides are TGTGCCAGCAGTTTATGGACTAGCGGGAGTAATGAGCAGTTCTTC.

The rearrangement uses TRBV6-1 and TRBJ2-4; TRBD1 aligns across 9 bases. The CDR3 loop spans 14 amino acids. Trimming at V came to 4 bases and at J to 8 bases, leaving 6 bases not matched to a gene. Per the germline V gene, CDR1 is MNHNS and CDR2 is SASEGT. CDR3 amino acids: CASSGSRDRDIQYF. The DNA for the CDR3 is TGTGCCAGCAGTGGGTCCCGGGACAGGGACATTCAGTACTTC.

The rearrangement joins TRBV7-9 to TRBJ1-1; TRBD1 aligns across 8 bases. V was pared by 3 bases and J by 5 bases, with 2 bases of the junction left unmatched. Germline-derived CDR1 and CDR2 are SEHNR and FQNEAQ (reference sequence). The CDR3 has 13 residues. The CDR3 DNA is TGTGCCAGCAGCTTGCAGGGGGCAACTGAAGCTTTCTTT. Translating it yields CASSLQGATEAFF.